This TCR beta chain was obtained from a study of blood T cells in healthy people across ages. Sample-barcoded 5' priming and a J-beta primer mix drove a second PCR of about 6 to 12 cycles. A single record per CDR3 protein comes from TCRdb applying MiXCR to the 5' RACE reads. The data contain hundreds of thousands of distinct CDR3 sequences, under 55% of them seen just once; the ten biggest clones take up about 19%. V shed 5 bases and J shed 3 bases, with 19 bases lying between them. The CDR3 is 16 residues long. Germline assignment: CDR1 SGHTA and CDR2 FQGTGA. This clonotype has ten or more counts. The chain recombines TRBV7-3 with TRBJ2-5, with a possible D match to TRBD1 (5 bases). The TCR was taken from a man aged 55-75 years in good health. The sequenced sample was blood. CDR3 sequence: CASSLQGGLKKETQYF. The CDR3 coding sequence is TGTGCCAGCAGCCTCCAGGGTGGTCTAAAGAAAGAGACCCAGTACTTC.